The next 18 T cell receptor beta chains were all read from a single sample in a study of STAT5B mutations in CD4+ large granular lymphocyte leukemia. The protocol was immunoSEQ multiplex PCR, while the TCRdb copy is restricted to in-frame clones and leaves out a portion. The sample yields about 30,000 clones, around 70% seen once. Sequences were obtained from CD4+ T cells from blood buffy coats. All receptors derive from a human donor in good health.

The rearrangement uses TRBV30 and TRBJ2-6; the D call may be TRBD1 or TRBD2 (5 bases each). CDR1 and CDR2 from the germline V gene are GTSNPN and SVGIG (reference sequence). This CDR3 has 16 amino acids. Trimming took 5 bases from V and 1 from J, leaving 15 bases between them. DNA of the CDR3: TGTGCCTGGGACTATATCAGGGCTTCTGGGGCCAACGTCCTGACTTTC. It is translated as CAWDYIRASGANVLTF.

The DNA of the CDR3 is TGTGCCTGGAGGCAGAGCGCCGTCTACGAGCAGTACTTC. Translating it yields CAWRQSAVYEQYF. This chain connects TRBV30 to TRBJ2-7; D not certain. This CDR3 comprises 13 residues. Trimming stripped 3 bases from V and 3 bases from J, with 12 bases between. CDR1 and CDR2 from the germline V gene are GTSNPN and SVGIG (reference sequence).

The count of this clone is one. This sequence joins TRBV4-1 and TRBJ1-3; D remains unclear. CDR3 length equals 14 residues. Germline CDR1 MGHRA, CDR2 YSYEKL. Trimming stripped 3 bases from V and 2 bases from J, with 8 bases between. CDR3: CASSHERTGNTIYF. As DNA, the CDR3 is TGCGCCAGCAGCCACGAAAGGACTGGAAACACCATATATTTT.

The V gene is TRBV19, the J gene TRBJ1-5; D uncertain. This CDR3 contains 14 residues. V was pared by 5 bases and J by 3 bases, with 11 bases between. Germline-derived CDR1 and CDR2 are LNHDA and SQIVND (reference sequence). In DNA, the CDR3 is TGTGCCAGTAGTCGGGCGGAAGTCAATCAGCCCCAGCATTTT. Its protein is CASSRAEVNQPQHF.

This chain uses TRBV28 with TRBJ2-5, with a weak D call TRBD1 (6 bases). Germline values: CDR1 MDHEN, CDR2 SYDVKM. This CDR3 comprises 13 residues. Trimming stripped 2 bases from V and 5 bases from J, with 9 bases between. The CDR3, as DNA: TGTGCCAGCAGTTTACCAGGGGAGGAGACCCAGTACTTC. This gives the protein CASSLPGEETQYF.

The J gene is TRBJ1-5, the V gene TRBV9; no firm D call. This CDR3 is 15 amino acids long. Trimming removed 3 bases from V and 2 bases from J, with 12 bases in between. Germline loops: CDR1 SGDLS, CDR2 YYNGEE. CDR3: CASSDGSAGNQPQHF. CDR3 coding DNA: TGTGCCAGCAGCGACGGGTCCGCGGGCAATCAGCCCCAGCATTTT.

The V and J genes are TRBV25-1 and TRBJ2-5; D unresolved. Looked up from germline, CDR1 is MGHDK and CDR2 is SYGVNS. This CDR3 region has 15 residues. V was cut by 2 bases and J by 4 bases, with 14 bases left in between. CDR3 loop: CASSEPGRRVETQYF. The CDR3 nucleotides read TGTGCCAGCAGTGAACCAGGTCGAAGAGTAGAGACCCAGTACTTC.

The count of this clone is one. The DNA for the CDR3 is TGTGCCAGCAGTTCTCTAAGACGGGGACGTAGCGGGGGGGCCGGAACGAAAAATGAGCAGTTCTTC. Translated: CASSSLRRGRSGGAGTKNEQFF. The V and J genes are TRBV28 and TRBJ2-1, with 11 bases matching TRBD2. There are 22 residues in the CDR3. Germline assignment: CDR1 MDHEN and CDR2 SYDVKM. V trimming: 4 bases; J trimming: 7 bases; junction bases outside the gene matches: 27.

The chain carries TRBV28 and TRBJ1-2; possibly TRBD1 for D (5 bases). The CDR3 extends over 13 amino acids. Germline assignment: CDR1 MDHEN and CDR2 SYDVKM. V was shortened by 6 bases and J by 4 bases, with 12 bases between the two germline ends. In DNA form, the CDR3 reads TGTGCCAGCAGAGGCCGAGACAGCTATGGCTACACCTTC. Its translation is CASRGRDSYGYTF.

This chain joins TRBV6-6 and TRBJ1-1, with no clear D. Germline V gene data show CDR1 as MNHNY and CDR2 as SVGAGI (reference sequence). The CDR3 contains 15 residues. Trimming pared 2 bases from V and 0 bases from J, leaving 10 bases between. In DNA, the CDR3 is TGTGCCAGCAGTTACAGCCAGACCCTGAACACTGAAGCTTTCTTT. This encodes CASSYSQTLNTEAFF.

This clone has only a few counts. CDR3 region: CASSLGRQIYQPQHF. The DNA of the CDR3 is TGTGCCAGCAGCTTAGGGCGGCAGATCTATCAGCCCCAGCATTTT. This chain connects TRBV7-2 to TRBJ1-5; no definite D call. The CDR3 has 15 residues. Per germline, CDR1 SGHTA and CDR2 FQGNSA. V lost 1 base and J lost 5, with 12 bases in between.

The chain carries TRBV6-6 and TRBJ2-7; 9 nucleotides line up with TRBD2. Germline CDR1 is MNHNY and CDR2 is SVGAGI (reference sequence). There are 14 residues in the CDR3. The trim removed 6 bases at V and 0 bases at J, leaving 3 bases unmatched. The CDR3 reads CASSNSGSSYEQYF. The CDR3 nucleotides read TGTGCCAGCAGCAATAGCGGGAGCTCCTACGAGCAGTACTTC.

The chain uses TRBV7-2 and TRBJ1-2, with D uncertain. The CDR3 extends over 15 amino acids. From germline, CDR1 is SGHTA and CDR2 FQGNSA. V was trimmed by 0 bases and J by 0 bases, leaving 8 bases between them. The chain's CDR3 is CASSLAAETNYGYTF. CDR3 in DNA: TGTGCCAGCAGCTTAGCGGCTGAAACTAACTATGGCTACACCTTC.

The chain is built from TRBV5-1 and TRBJ1-4, with D hard to call. CDR1 is SGHRS and CDR2 is YFSETQ in the germline V gene. Trimming removed 0 bases from V and 5 bases from J, with 8 bases in between. CDR3 size: 14 residues. The CDR3 nucleotides read TGCGCCAGCAGCTTGGATGGACTAAATGAAAAACTGTTTTTT. It specifies CASSLDGLNEKLFF. The variable domain in full, completed from reference TRBV5-1 and TRBJ1-4, reads KAGVTQTPRYLIKTRGQQVTLSCSPISGHRSVSWYQQTPGQGLQFLFEYFSETQRNKGNFPGRFSGRQFSNSRSEMNVSTLELGDSALYLCASSLDGLNEKLFFGSGTQLSVL.

V is TRBV5-4 and J is TRBJ2-3; no reliable D call. V lost 3 bases, J lost 6 bases, and 11 bases lay in between. This CDR3 comprises 13 residues. Germline CDR1 and CDR2: SGHNT and YYREEE (reference sequence). The CDR3 region has the DNA TGTGCCAGCAGCTACGTGCCCGCGGATACGCAGTATTTT. Translated, it gives CASSYVPADTQYF.

The chain is built from TRBV7-2 and TRBJ1-1; unclear D gene. CDR3 length equals 13 residues. Germline CDR1 is SGHTA and CDR2 is FQGNSA. V was shortened by 7 bases and J by 2 bases, with 11 bases between the two germline ends. The CDR3, as DNA: TGTGCCAGCACCTCGACGGGAAACACTGAAGCTTTCTTT. This translates into CASTSTGNTEAFF. The whole variable domain, remainder taken from reference TRBV7-2 and TRBJ1-1, is GAGVSQSPSNKVTEKGKDVELRCDPISGHTALYWYRQSLGQGLEFLIYFQGNSAPDKSGLPSDRFSAERTGGSVSTLTIQRTQQEDSAVYLCASTSTGNTEAFFGQGTRLTVV.

This clone is labeled as medium-sized. This chain joins TRBV28 and TRBJ2-7; D is possibly TRBD1 (6 bases). Trimming took 4 bases from V and 5 from J, leaving 9 bases between them. CDR3 size: 12 residues. CDR1 MDHEN and CDR2 SYDVKM come from the germline V gene. For the CDR3, the DNA is TGTGCCAGCAGTTCAGGGGTCCACGAGCAGTACTTC. Protein sequence: CASSSGVHEQYF.

This chain's CDR3 is CASSYRGTPLNTEAFF. The CDR3 DNA is TGTGCCAGCAGTTACAGGGGGACTCCCTTGAACACTGAAGCTTTCTTT. This chain connects TRBV6-5 to TRBJ1-1; tentative D call: TRBD1 (6 bases). With 2 bases removed from V and 0 bases from J, the gap between germline ends came to 13 bases. The CDR3 loop spans 16 amino acids. The germline V gene has CDR1 MNHEY and CDR2 SVGAGI.